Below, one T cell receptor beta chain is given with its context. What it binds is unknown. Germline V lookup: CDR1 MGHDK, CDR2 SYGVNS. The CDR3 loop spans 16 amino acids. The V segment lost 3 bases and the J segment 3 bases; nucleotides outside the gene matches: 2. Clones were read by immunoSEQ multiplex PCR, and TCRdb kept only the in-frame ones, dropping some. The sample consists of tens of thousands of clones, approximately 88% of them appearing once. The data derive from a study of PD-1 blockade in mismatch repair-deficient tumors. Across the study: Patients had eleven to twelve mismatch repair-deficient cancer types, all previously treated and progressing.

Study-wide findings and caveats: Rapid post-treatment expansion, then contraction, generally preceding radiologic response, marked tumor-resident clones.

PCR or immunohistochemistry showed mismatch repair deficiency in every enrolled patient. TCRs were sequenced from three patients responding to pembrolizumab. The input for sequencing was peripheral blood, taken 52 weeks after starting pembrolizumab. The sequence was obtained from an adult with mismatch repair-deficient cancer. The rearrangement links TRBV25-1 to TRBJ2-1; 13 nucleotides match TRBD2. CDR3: CASSETSGRNYNEQFF. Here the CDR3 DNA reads TGTGCCAGCAGTGAGACTAGCGGGAGGAACTACAATGAGCAGTTCTTC.